Listed below are T cell receptor beta chains from one sample, sequenced in a study of spatial heterogeneity in lung cancer. TCRdb itself ran the 5' RACE reads through MiXCR, one entry per CDR3 protein. This table has some 54,000 distinct CDR3 sequences, 6.5% to 7.5% appearing once. Here the sequenced sample was PBMCs, taken at follow-up. These receptors all come from a female donor with early-stage non-small cell lung cancer. Both conserved end residues are part of each CDR3. The D gene is left open where the match is weak. Some rows mark clone size as missing; the rest say once, few, many or name a class of expanded clone.

v_call: TRBV5-1
clone_size: many
j_call: TRBJ2-7
d_call: TRBD1
cdr3_nt: TGCGCCAGCAGCCCGGGACAGGGGGTCAACGAGCAGTACTTC
cdr3_aa: CASSPGQGVNEQYF

v_call: TRBV20-1
clone_size: many
j_call: TRBJ2-1
d_call: TRBD2
cdr3_nt: TGCAGTGCTAGGACGGGGGGGCCGACCTACAATGAGCAGTTCTTC
cdr3_aa: CSARTGGPTYNEQFF

v_call: TRBV20-1
clone_size: few
j_call: TRBJ2-5
d_call: -
cdr3_nt: TGCAGTGCTAGAGCCGGGACTTTACAAGAGACCCAGTACTTC
cdr3_aa: CSARAGTLQETQYF

v_call: TRBV6-2/TRBV6-3
clone_size: -
j_call: TRBJ1-6
d_call: -
cdr3_nt: TGTGCCAGCAGTTACTTTGGGACTCAGGATTCACCCCTCCACTTT
cdr3_aa: CASSYFGTQDSPLHF

v_call: TRBV7-9
clone_size: many
j_call: TRBJ1-4
d_call: -
cdr3_nt: TGTGCCAGCAGCTCATTGCTGGGGGGGGACGAAAAACTGTTTTTT
cdr3_aa: CASSSLLGGDEKLFF

v_call: TRBV6-5
clone_size: -
j_call: TRBJ2-4
d_call: -
cdr3_nt: TGTGCCAGCAGTTACTCGAGGCCGGAGGGAGCCCCCAAAAACATTCAGTACTTC
cdr3_aa: CASSYSRPEGAPKNIQYF

v_call: TRBV4-1
clone_size: -
j_call: TRBJ1-6
d_call: -
cdr3_nt: TGCGCCAGCAGCCAAGAACCGGGACAATCTAATTCACCCCTCCACTTT
cdr3_aa: CASSQEPGQSNSPLHF

v_call: TRBV27
clone_size: many
j_call: TRBJ2-7
d_call: TRBD2
cdr3_nt: TGTGCCAGCAGTCGGACTAGCGTGAACTCCTACGAGCAGTACTTC
cdr3_aa: CASSRTSVNSYEQYF

v_call: TRBV9
clone_size: few
j_call: TRBJ2-3
d_call: -
cdr3_nt: TGTGCCAGCAGCGCCGGGACCCTGGCGAATACGCAGTATTTT
cdr3_aa: CASSAGTLANTQYF

v_call: TRBV3-1
clone_size: few
j_call: TRBJ2-1
d_call: TRBD2
cdr3_nt: TGTGCCAGCAGCCCTCCTCGGGGGGGCTCCTACAATGAGCAGTTATTC
cdr3_aa: CASSPPRGGSYNEQLF

v_call: TRBV28
clone_size: many
j_call: TRBJ1-2
d_call: TRBD1
cdr3_nt: TGTGCCAGCAGTTCCACCGGGGAGGGGGCCGTCGGCTACACCTTC
cdr3_aa: CASSSTGEGAVGYTF

v_call: TRBV12-3/TRBV12-4
clone_size: -
j_call: TRBJ1-2
d_call: -
cdr3_nt: TGTGCCAGCAGTTCCGGCGGGGGGGCCCTCTATGGCTACACCTTC
cdr3_aa: CASSSGGGALYGYTF

v_call: TRBV5-1
clone_size: many
j_call: TRBJ1-5
d_call: -
cdr3_nt: TGCGCCAGCAGCTTGGAGAGCAATCAGCCCCAGCATTTT
cdr3_aa: CASSLESNQPQHF

v_call: TRBV3-1
clone_size: many
j_call: TRBJ1-1
d_call: -
cdr3_nt: TGTGCCAGCAGGGATTTGGGGAGGAACACTGAAGCTTTCTTT
cdr3_aa: CASRDLGRNTEAFF

v_call: TRBV6-4
clone_size: many
j_call: TRBJ1-5
d_call: -
cdr3_nt: TGTGCCAGCAGAGATGATCGGACACGCCGTGGCCAGCCCCAGCATTTT
cdr3_aa: CASRDDRTRRGQPQHF

v_call: TRBV7-9
clone_size: many
j_call: TRBJ1-1
d_call: TRBD1
cdr3_nt: TGTGCCAGCAGCAGAGGACAGGCCCCTGAAGCTTTCTTT
cdr3_aa: CASSRGQAPEAFF

v_call: TRBV6-2/TRBV6-3
clone_size: many
j_call: TRBJ2-2
d_call: -
cdr3_nt: TGTGCCAGCAGTTACGCCGGGGGCACGACGAACACCGGGGAGCTGTTTTTT
cdr3_aa: CASSYAGGTTNTGELFF